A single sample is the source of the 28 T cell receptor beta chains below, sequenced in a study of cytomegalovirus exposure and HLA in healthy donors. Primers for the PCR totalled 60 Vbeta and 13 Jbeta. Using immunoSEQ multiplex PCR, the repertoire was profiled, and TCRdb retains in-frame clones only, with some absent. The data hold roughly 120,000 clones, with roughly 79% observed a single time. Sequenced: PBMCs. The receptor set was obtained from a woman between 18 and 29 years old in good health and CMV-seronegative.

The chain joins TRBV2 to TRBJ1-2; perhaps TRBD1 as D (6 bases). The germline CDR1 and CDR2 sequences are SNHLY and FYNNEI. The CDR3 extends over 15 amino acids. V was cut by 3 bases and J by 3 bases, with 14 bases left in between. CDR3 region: CASSDVEGGYYGYTF. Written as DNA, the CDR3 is TGTGCCAGCAGTGATGTAGAAGGGGGTTACTATGGCTACACCTTC.

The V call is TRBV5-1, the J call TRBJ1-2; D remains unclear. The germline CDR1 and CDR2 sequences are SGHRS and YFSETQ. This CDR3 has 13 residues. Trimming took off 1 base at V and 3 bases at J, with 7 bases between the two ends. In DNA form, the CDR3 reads TGCGCCAGCAGCTTGACGGTGGACTATGGCTACACCTTC. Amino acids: CASSLTVDYGYTF.

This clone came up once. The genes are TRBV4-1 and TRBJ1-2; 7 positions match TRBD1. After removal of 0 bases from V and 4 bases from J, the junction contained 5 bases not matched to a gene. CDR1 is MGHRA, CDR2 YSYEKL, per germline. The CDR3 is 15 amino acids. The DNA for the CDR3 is TGCGCCAGCAGCCAAGATGAGACAGGGTCCTATGGCTACACCTTC. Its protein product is CASSQDETGSYGYTF.

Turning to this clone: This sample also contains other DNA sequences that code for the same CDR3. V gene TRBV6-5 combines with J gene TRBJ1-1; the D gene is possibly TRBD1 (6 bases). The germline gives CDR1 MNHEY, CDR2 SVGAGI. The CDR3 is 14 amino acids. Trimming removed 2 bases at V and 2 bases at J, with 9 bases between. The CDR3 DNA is TGTGCCAGCAGTTACGGGACACCTAACACTGAAGCTTTCTTT. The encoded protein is CASSYGTPNTEAFF.

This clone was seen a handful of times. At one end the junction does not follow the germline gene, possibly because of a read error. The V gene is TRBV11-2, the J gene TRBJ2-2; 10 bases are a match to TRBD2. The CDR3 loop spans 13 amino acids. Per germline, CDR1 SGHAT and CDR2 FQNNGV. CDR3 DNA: TGCCTAAGCGGGGGGGCCTACACCGGGGAGCTGTTTTTT. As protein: CLSGGAYTGELFF.

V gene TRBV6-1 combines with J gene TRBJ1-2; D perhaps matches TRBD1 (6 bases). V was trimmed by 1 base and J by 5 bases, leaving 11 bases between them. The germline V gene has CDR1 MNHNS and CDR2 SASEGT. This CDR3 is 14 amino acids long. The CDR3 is CASSEVRGRYGYTF. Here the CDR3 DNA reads TGTGCCAGCAGTGAAGTCAGGGGAAGATATGGCTACACCTTC.

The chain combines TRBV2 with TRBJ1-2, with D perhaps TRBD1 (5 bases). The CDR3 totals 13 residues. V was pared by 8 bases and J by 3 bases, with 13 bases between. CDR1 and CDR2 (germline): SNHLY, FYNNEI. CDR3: CASGYGDYYGYTF. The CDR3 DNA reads TGTGCCAGCGGGTATGGGGACTACTATGGCTACACCTTC.

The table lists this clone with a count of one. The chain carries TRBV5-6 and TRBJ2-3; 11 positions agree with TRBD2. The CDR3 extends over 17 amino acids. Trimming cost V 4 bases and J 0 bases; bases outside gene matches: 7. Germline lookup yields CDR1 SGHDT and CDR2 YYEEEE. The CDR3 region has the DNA TGTGCCAGCAGCCCGGAGGGACTAGCGGCTAGCACAGATACGCAGTATTTT. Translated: CASSPEGLAASTDTQYF.

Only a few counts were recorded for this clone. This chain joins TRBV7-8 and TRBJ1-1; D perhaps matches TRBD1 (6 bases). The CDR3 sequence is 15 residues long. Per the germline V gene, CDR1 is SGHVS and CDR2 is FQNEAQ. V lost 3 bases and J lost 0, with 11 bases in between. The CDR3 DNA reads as TGTGCCAGCAGCTTCTTGCAGGGGCTGAACACTGAAGCTTTCTTT. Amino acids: CASSFLQGLNTEAFF.

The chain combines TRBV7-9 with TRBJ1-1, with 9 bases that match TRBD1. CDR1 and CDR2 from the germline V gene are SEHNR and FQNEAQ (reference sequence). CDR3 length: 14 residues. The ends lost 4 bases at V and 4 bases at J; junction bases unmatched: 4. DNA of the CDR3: TGTGCCAGCAGCTCCTCGGGACAGGGCACTGAAGCTTTCTTT. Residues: CASSSSGQGTEAFF.

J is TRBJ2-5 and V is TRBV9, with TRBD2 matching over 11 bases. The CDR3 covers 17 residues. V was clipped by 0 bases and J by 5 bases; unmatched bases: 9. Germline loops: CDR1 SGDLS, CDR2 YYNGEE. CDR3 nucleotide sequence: TGTGCCAGCAGCGTAGGAACTAGCGGGGGCCAGGGGGAGACCCAGTACTTC. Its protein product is CASSVGTSGGQGETQYF. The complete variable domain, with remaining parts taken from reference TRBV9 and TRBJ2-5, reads DSGVTQTPKHLITATGQRVTLRCSPRSGDLSVYWYQQSLDQGLQFLIQYYNGEERAKGNILERFSAQQFPDLHSELNLSSLELGDSALYFCASSVGTSGGQGETQYFGPGTRLLVL.

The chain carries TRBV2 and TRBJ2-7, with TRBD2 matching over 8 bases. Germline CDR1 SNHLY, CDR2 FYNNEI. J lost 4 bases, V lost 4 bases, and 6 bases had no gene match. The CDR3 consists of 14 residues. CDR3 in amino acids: CASSGGRGAYEQYF. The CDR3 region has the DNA TGTGCCAGCAGTGGTGGGCGGGGGGCGTACGAGCAGTACTTC.

CDR3 in DNA: TGCGCCAGCAGCCAAGATACGGGGGAGGGTGGCTACACCTTC. It yields the protein CASSQDTGEGGYTF. V and J are TRBV4-1 and TRBJ1-2; D may be TRBD1 (5 bases). Trimming removed 0 bases from V and 7 bases from J, with 12 bases in between. The V gene's germline CDR1 is MGHRA and CDR2 YSYEKL. This CDR3 is built from 14 residues.

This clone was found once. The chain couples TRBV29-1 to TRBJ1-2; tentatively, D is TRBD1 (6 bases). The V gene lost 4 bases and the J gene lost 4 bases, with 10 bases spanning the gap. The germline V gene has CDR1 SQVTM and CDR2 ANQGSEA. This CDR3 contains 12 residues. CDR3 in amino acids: CSVAGQSYGYTF. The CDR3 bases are TGCAGCGTTGCTGGACAGAGCTATGGCTACACCTTC.

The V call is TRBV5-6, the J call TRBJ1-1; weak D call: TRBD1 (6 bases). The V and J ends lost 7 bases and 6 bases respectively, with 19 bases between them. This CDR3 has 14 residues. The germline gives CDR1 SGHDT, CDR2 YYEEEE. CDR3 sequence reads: CASRRYGTLSEAFF. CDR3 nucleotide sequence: TGTGCCAGCCGAAGGTATGGGACACTTTCTGAAGCTTTCTTT.

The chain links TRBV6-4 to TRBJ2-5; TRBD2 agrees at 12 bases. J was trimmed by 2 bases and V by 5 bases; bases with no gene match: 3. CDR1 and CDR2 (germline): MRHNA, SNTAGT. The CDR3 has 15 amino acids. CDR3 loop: CASSPTSGGQETQYF. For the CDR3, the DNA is TGTGCCAGCAGTCCCACTAGCGGGGGGCAAGAGACCCAGTACTTC.

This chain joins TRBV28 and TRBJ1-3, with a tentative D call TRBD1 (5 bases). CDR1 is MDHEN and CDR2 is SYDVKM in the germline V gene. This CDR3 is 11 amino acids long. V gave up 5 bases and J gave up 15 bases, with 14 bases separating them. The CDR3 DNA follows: TGTGCCAGCAGTAATATGACAGCGCAATATTTT. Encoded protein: CASSNMTAQYF.

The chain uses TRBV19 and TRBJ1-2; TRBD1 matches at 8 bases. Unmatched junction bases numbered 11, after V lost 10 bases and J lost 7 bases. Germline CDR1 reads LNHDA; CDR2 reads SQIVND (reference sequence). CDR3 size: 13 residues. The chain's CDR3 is CAINRGQAAGYTF. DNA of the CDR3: TGTGCCATTAACCGGGGACAGGCAGCTGGCTACACCTTC.

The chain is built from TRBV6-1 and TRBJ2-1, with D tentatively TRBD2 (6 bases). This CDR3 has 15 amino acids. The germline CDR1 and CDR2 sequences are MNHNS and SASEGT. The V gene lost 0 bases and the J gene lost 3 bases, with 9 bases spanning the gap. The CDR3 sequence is CASSEAREVYNEQFF. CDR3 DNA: TGTGCCAGCAGTGAAGCCAGGGAGGTCTACAATGAGCAGTTCTTC.

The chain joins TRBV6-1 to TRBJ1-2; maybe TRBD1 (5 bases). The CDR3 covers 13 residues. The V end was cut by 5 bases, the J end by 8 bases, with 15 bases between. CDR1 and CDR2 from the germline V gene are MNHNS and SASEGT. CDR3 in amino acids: CASSLTARGGYTF. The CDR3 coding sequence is TGTGCCAGCAGTTTGACAGCGAGAGGAGGCTACACCTTC.

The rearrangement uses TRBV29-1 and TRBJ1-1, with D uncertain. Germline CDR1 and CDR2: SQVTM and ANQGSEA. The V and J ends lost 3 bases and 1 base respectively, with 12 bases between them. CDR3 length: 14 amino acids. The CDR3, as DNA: TGCAGCGTTGAGAAGTTACTCTCGAACACTGAAGCTTTCTTT. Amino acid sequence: CSVEKLLSNTEAFF.

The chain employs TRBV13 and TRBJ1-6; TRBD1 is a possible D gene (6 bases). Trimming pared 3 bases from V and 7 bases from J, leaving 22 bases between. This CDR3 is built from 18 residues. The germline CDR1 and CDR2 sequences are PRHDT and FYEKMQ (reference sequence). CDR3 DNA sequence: TGTGCCAGCAGCTTTGGGGGCGCTGTTGGGGGTAACAATTCACCCCTCCACTTT. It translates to CASSFGGAVGGNNSPLHF.

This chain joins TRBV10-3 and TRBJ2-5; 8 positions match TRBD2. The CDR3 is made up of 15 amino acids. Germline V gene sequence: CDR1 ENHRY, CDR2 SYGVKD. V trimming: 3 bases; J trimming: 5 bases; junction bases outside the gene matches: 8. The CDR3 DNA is TGTGCCATCAGTGACTCCTCGGGGGGGCAGGAGACCCAGTACTTC. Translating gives CAISDSSGGQETQYF.

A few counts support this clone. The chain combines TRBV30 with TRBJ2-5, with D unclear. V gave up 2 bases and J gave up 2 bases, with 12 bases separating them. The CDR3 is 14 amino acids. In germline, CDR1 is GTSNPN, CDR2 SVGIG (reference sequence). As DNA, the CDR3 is TGTGCCTGGAGTTTTGCCGGGTTTCAAGAGACCCAGTACTTC. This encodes CAWSFAGFQETQYF.

DNA for the CDR3: TGTGCCAGCAGTGTGCCGCGGGACAGGGGATCCTATGGCTACACCTTC. It specifies CASSVPRDRGSYGYTF. The chain couples TRBV2 to TRBJ1-2; 10 bases agree with TRBD1. Trimming took 4 bases from V and 4 from J; bases not matched to a gene: 9. This CDR3 has 16 amino acids. The germline V gene encodes CDR1 SNHLY and CDR2 FYNNEI.

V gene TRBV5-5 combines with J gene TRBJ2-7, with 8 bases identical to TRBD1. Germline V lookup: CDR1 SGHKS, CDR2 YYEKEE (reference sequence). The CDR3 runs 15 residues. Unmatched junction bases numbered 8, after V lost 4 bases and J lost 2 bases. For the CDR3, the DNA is TGTGCCAGCAGCCTGGCCGGGACAGGAGCCTACGAGCAGTACTTC. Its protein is CASSLAGTGAYEQYF. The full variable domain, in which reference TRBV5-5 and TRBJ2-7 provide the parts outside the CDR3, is DAGVTQSPTHLIKTRGQQVTLRCSPISGHKSVSWYQQVLGQGPQFIFQYYEKEERGRGNFPDRFSARQFPNYSSELNVNALLLGDSALYLCASSLAGTGAYEQYFGPGTRLTVT.

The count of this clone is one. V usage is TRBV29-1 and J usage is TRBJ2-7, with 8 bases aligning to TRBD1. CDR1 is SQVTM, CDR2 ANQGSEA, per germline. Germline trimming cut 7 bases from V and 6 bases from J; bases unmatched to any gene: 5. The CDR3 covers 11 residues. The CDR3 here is CSASTGGEQYF. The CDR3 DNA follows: TGCAGCGCTTCTACAGGGGGCGAGCAGTACTTC.

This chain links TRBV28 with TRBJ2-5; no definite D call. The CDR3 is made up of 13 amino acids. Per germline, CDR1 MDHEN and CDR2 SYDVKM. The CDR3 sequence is CATSSRFRETQYF. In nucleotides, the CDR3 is TGTGCAACCTCCTCCAGGTTCCGAGAGACCCAGTACTTC.